The 14 T cell receptor beta chains in this list originate from one sample, sequenced in a study of radiotherapy plus CTLA-4 blockade in lung cancer. Data came from immunoSEQ multiplex PCR; TCRdb stores just in-frame clones and leaves some out. The profile covers around 90,000 clones, with around four fifths appearing a single time and about 15% taken by the ten largest. The specimen was peripheral blood, collected from a patient treated with radiotherapy plus ipilimumab. The receptor set was obtained from a human donor with non-small cell lung cancer that progressed on radiotherapy plus ipilimumab.

The rearrangement uses TRBV6-1 and TRBJ2-7; tentative D call: TRBD2 (5 bases). CDR3 length: 14 amino acids. Trimming pared 1 base from V and 0 bases from J, leaving 7 bases between. Germline values: CDR1 MNHNS, CDR2 SASEGT. The CDR3 coding sequence is TGTGCCAGCAGTGAAGGAGGGAGCTCCTACGAGCAGTACTTC. It specifies CASSEGGSSYEQYF.

The V and J genes are TRBV20-1 and TRBJ1-1, with D maybe TRBD1 (6 bases). Per the germline V gene, CDR1 is DFQATT and CDR2 is SNEGSKA (reference sequence). CDR3 length: 9 residues. This CDR3 reads CRGAGEAFF. CDR3 DNA: TGCAGGGGGGCGGGTGAAGCTTTCTTT.

The gene calls are TRBV29-1 and TRBJ1-1; D remains ambiguous. The CDR3 consists of 13 residues. Germline loops: CDR1 SQVTM, CDR2 ANQGSEA. Trimming removed 4 bases at V and 1 base at J, with 10 bases between. CDR3 region: CSVAQTSNTEAFF. The CDR3 nucleotides read TGCAGCGTTGCTCAGACATCGAACACTGAAGCTTTCTTT.

In DNA form, the CDR3 reads TGCGCCAGCAGCTTGGATAGCGGGGGTGGCACAGATACGCAGTATTTT. It encodes CASSLDSGGGTDTQYF. This chain joins TRBV5-1 and TRBJ2-3, with 9 bases identical to TRBD2. Per the germline V gene, CDR1 is SGHRS and CDR2 is YFSETQ. With 0 bases clipped from V and 1 base from J, the junction kept 3 bases outside the gene matches. The CDR3 sequence is 16 residues long.

This chain uses TRBV5-1 with TRBJ2-5; D is undetermined. The CDR3 runs to 16 residues. CDR1 is SGHRS and CDR2 is YFSETQ in the germline V gene. V dropped 0 bases and J dropped 4 bases, with 16 bases sitting between them. CDR3 nucleotide sequence: TGCGCCAGCAGCTTGGGAGACTTAGGTTTCGGAGAGACCCAGTACTTC. Its protein is CASSLGDLGFGETQYF.

The rearrangement links TRBV5-5 to TRBJ1-2, with D maybe TRBD1 (5 bases). The V end lost 0 bases, the J end lost 0 bases, and 9 bases lay between the germline ends. The CDR3 contains 15 residues. Germline CDR1 is SGHKS and CDR2 is YYEKEE (reference sequence). This CDR3 is CASSLAIRANYGYTF. Written as DNA, the CDR3 is TGTGCCAGCAGCTTGGCCATCAGGGCTAACTATGGCTACACCTTC.

CDR3 region: CASSKGKAKDYEQYF. The CDR3 nucleotides read TGTGCCAGCAGCAAAGGAAAGGCCAAGGACTACGAGCAGTACTTC. This sequence joins TRBV21-1 and TRBJ2-7. TRBV21-1 is listed as a pseudogene. This CDR3 has 15 residues.

V is TRBV29-1 and J is TRBJ2-7, with 7 bases identical to TRBD1. CDR3 length equals 12 residues. With V trimmed by 5 bases and J by 3 bases, 4 bases remained unmatched. The germline V gene encodes CDR1 SQVTM and CDR2 ANQGSEA. CDR3 in amino acids: CSVLGGLYEQYF. The CDR3, as DNA: TGCAGCGTTCTAGGGGGCCTCTACGAGCAGTACTTC.

This chain links TRBV5-1 with TRBJ2-2; TRBD2 is a possible D gene (6 bases). Germline V lookup: CDR1 SGHRS, CDR2 YFSETQ. V lost 0 bases, J lost 5 bases, and 11 bases lay in between. This CDR3 has 15 residues. The CDR3 protein is CASSLGGIGTGELFF. The CDR3, as DNA: TGCGCCAGCAGCTTGGGCGGGATCGGAACCGGGGAGCTGTTTTTT.

The chain has TRBV11-2 and TRBJ1-2, with D unclear. The CDR3 has 13 amino acids. The V gene lost 1 base and the J gene lost 4 bases, with 7 bases spanning the gap. Germline CDR1 SGHAT, CDR2 FQNNGV. In nucleotides, the CDR3 is TGTGCCAGCAGCTTAGGGATCGGCTATGGCTACACCTTC. Amino acids: CASSLGIGYGYTF.

The chain is built from TRBV9 and TRBJ1-3, with D unclear. The germline CDR1 and CDR2 sequences are SGDLS and YYNGEE. CDR3 size: 14 residues. With 0 bases removed from V and 5 bases from J, the gap between germline ends came to 9 bases. CDR3 sequence: CASSVEPVRNTIYF. In DNA, the CDR3 is TGTGCCAGCAGCGTAGAACCAGTCCGAAACACCATATATTTT.

The gene calls are TRBV11-2 and TRBJ1-2, with D possibly matching TRBD1 (6 bases). Deletions cut 4 bases from V and 0 bases from J, with 18 bases between. The CDR3 is 17 residues long. The germline V gene encodes CDR1 SGHAT and CDR2 FQNNGV. The CDR3 DNA reads as TGTGCCAGCAGCTATGCCGCGGGGGCCAGGGCTAACTATGGCTACACCTTC. Translated, it gives CASSYAAGARANYGYTF.

About this clone: The sample contains more than one DNA sequence encoding this CDR3. V and J are TRBV18 and TRBJ2-2; D ambiguous. V lost 5 bases, J lost 6 bases, and 10 bases lay in between. The CDR3 totals 13 residues. Germline CDR1 and CDR2: KGHSH and LQKENI. In DNA form, the CDR3 reads TGTGCCAGCTCAAATAACGCGGCCGGGGAGCTGTTTTTT. Amino acids: CASSNNAAGELFF.

The chain is built from TRBV19 and TRBJ1-1; D is unclear. Trimming stripped 5 bases from V and 6 bases from J, with 13 bases between. The CDR3 length is 13 residues. Germline values: CDR1 LNHDA, CDR2 SQIVND (reference sequence). The CDR3 DNA follows: TGTGCCAGTAGTCACCCCGGGAGCGCTGAAGCTTTCTTT. As protein: CASSHPGSAEAFF.